This entry features one T cell receptor (beta chain) sequence. Its recognized antigen is unknown. Base qualities are missing; no much larger clone stands one base away. The CDR3 regions of human TCRbeta chains were subjected to immunosequencing. The authors processed their data as follows. Repertoire TCRs were checked for matches against a reference library of SARS-CoV-2-specific TCRs that had been generated using the MIRA antigen-specificity platform. Breadth was defined as the fraction of unique TCRs that were SARS-CoV-2-associated, and depth was defined as the fraction of total T cells that were SARS-CoV-2-associated. Using the MIRA data, each spike-specific TCR was mapped to the spike region that the TCR reacts to and placed in a CD4 or CD8 class. Log10-transformed breadth and depth values were compared by one-way ANOVA with Sidak's multiple comparisons tests. Sourced from immuneACCESS, this table was stored by TCRdb with only in-frame sequences that have V and J called. A share of the clones is absent; for the studies checked, an unresolved V gene accounts for under half, and the remainder has no known explanation. The DNA gave D and trimming, while V, J and clone size come from that table. Counted in this sample were 130,000 or so clones; 90% to 95% of them appeared once. The ten largest clones add up to approximately 3.8% of the sample.

CDR1 is given as SGDLS and CDR2 as YYNGEE, both from the germline V gene. V sheds 4 bases and J sheds 0 bases, leaving 10 bases between their ends. The CDR3, from cysteine to phenylalanine, totals 14 residues. Just the 42-base CDR3 DNA is kept, in frame starting at base 1. The sample belongs to a study of T cell responses to AZD1222 COVID-19 vaccine (dated by TCRdb to the early 2020s). For context, the study as a whole: TCR sequencing covered 233 trial participants: 200 to 220 given two doses of AZD1222 and around 25 given two doses of MenACWY control vaccine. Trial participants were enrolled by age into subgroups of 18-55, 56-69 and 70-plus years, and roughly 150, 30 and 60 TCR-sequenced participants, respectively, were included in these subgroups. Study-wide findings and limitations: After two AZD1222 doses, spike-specific TCR breadth and depth were significantly higher than at day 0 and than in MenACWY recipients. Because no day 14 peak-response samples were available, the repertoires could be characterized only after the peak T cell response. CD4 TCRs associated with the vaccine covered the entire spike protein, and the dominant responses were in regions 160-218 and 743-854. The 56-69-year group was small, and its depth increase did not reach significance, likely because of low power. Reportedly, almost half of the unique spike-specific TCRs recognized epitopes lying outside the regions that are mutated in the B.1.351 and B.1.1.7 variants. Participants were mostly white British and included more females than males, and it was suggested by the authors that clonal diversity may have been underestimated. Conclusions about previously exposed vaccinees are limited because only five to seven AZD1222 recipients were SARS-CoV-2 seropositive at baseline.

The sample's time point label is to be understood as: about 28 days (+/-7) after the second vaccine dose. Because spike-specific TCR depth and breadth did not differ between the two schedules, AZD1222 recipients who got a second dose at roughly 4 weeks were pooled with those who got a second dose at roughly 12 weeks. Vaccinee samples were obtained from the UK trials COV001 and COV002, which included a single-blind randomized controlled phase 2/3 trial of AZD1222 (ChAdOx1 nCoV-19) in healthy adults. For TCRbeta chain sequencing, PBMC samples from trial participants were taken at day 0 and at day 28 after the second dose.

The starting material was peripheral blood, obtained 28 days after the second AZD1222 dose. The clonotype was recovered from an adult who received the AZD1222 COVID-19 vaccine. The receptor chain draws on TRBV9 and TRBJ1-1; confidence is insufficient to name the D gene. The sequence in DNA is TGTGCCAGCAGCCGACGGTTCATGAACACTGAAGCTTTCTTT. It encodes CASSRRFMNTEAFF.